Listed below are T cell receptor beta chains from one sample, sequenced in a study of T-cell reconstitution after alpha-beta-depleted transplantation in children. TCRdb redid the calling of the PCR reads with MiXCR, one entry per CDR3 protein. The sample holds 700,000 to 850,000 distinct CDR3 sequences, less than 20% seen once. This material consisted of PBMCs, mostly from graft donor cells, taken 360 days after TCRalphabeta/CD19-depleted stem cell transplant. These receptors originate from a male patient between 5 and 17 years old who had a stem cell transplant for acute lymphoblastic leukemia, so the T cells may come from the graft donor. Each CDR3 is given with its conserved first and last residue. Fields, in order: V gene, clone size, J gene, D gene, CDR3 DNA, CDR3 protein. D genes are given only for firm matches. Clone size, where shown, is once, few, many, or a class for clones that have expanded.

v_gene: TRBV9
abundance: NA
j_gene: TRBJ1-1
d_gene: NA
CDR3nt: TGTGCCAGCAGCGTAGCGGTCCGAGAAGATGAAGCTTTCTTT
CDR3aa: CASSVAVREDEAFF

v_gene: TRBV5-1
abundance: NA
j_gene: TRBJ2-1
d_gene: NA
CDR3nt: TGCGCCAGCAGCTTGGCCAGCTGGAGCTCCTACAATGAGCAGTTCTTC
CDR3aa: CASSLASWSSYNEQFF

v_gene: TRBV4-1
abundance: NA
j_gene: TRBJ1-1
d_gene: TRBD1
CDR3nt: TGCGCCAGCAGCCAACCCGCAAGAAAGGACAGGGCAGCTTTCTTT
CDR3aa: CASSQPARKDRAAFF

v_gene: TRBV29-1
abundance: NA
j_gene: TRBJ2-1
d_gene: TRBD2
CDR3nt: TGCAGCGTGATTAGCGGGAGGATCGGGTACAATGAGCAGTTCTTC
CDR3aa: CSVISGRIGYNEQFF

v_gene: TRBV5-5
abundance: few
j_gene: TRBJ2-3
d_gene: NA
CDR3nt: TGTGCCAGCAGCCAGATGGTGAACACAGATACGCAGTATTTT
CDR3aa: CASSQMVNTDTQYF

v_gene: TRBV6-1
abundance: NA
j_gene: TRBJ2-1
d_gene: TRBD2
CDR3nt: TGTGCCAGCGGTAGCGGGAGCGGGAGGGGCAATGAGCAGTTCTTC
CDR3aa: CASGSGSGRGNEQFF

v_gene: TRBV6-1
abundance: NA
j_gene: TRBJ2-7
d_gene: NA
CDR3nt: TGTGCCAGCGGGCGCTCGGGGCCAGCTGACGAGCAGTACTTC
CDR3aa: CASGRSGPADEQYF

v_gene: TRBV12-3/TRBV12-4
abundance: few
j_gene: TRBJ2-1
d_gene: NA
CDR3nt: TGTGCCAGCAGCGAGCGGGCAGTCCTCTACAATGAGCAGTTCTTC
CDR3aa: CASSERAVLYNEQFF

v_gene: TRBV2
abundance: few
j_gene: TRBJ2-7
d_gene: NA
CDR3nt: TGTGCCAGCACTACGACGGCCGCGATTTACGAGCAGTACTTC
CDR3aa: CASTTTAAIYEQYF

v_gene: TRBV25-1
abundance: NA
j_gene: TRBJ2-1
d_gene: NA
CDR3nt: TGTGCCAGCAGTGAATTTACAGCCCGGGGCAATGAGCAGTTCTTC
CDR3aa: CASSEFTARGNEQFF

v_gene: TRBV20-1
abundance: few
j_gene: TRBJ1-5
d_gene: NA
CDR3nt: TGCAGTGCTAGAGAGCTCCGCAATCAGCCCCAGCATTTT
CDR3aa: CSARELRNQPQHF

v_gene: TRBV12-3/TRBV12-4
abundance: NA
j_gene: TRBJ1-2
d_gene: NA
CDR3nt: TGTGCCGCGGGACAAGGGAGTACCAACTATGGCTACACCTTC
CDR3aa: CAAGQGSTNYGYTF

v_gene: TRBV5-6
abundance: many
j_gene: TRBJ2-5
d_gene: NA
CDR3nt: TGTGCCAGCAGCCCCCTCCCCCGCCCGAAAGAGACCCAGTACTTC
CDR3aa: CASSPLPRPKETQYF

v_gene: TRBV12-3/TRBV12-4
abundance: NA
j_gene: TRBJ2-2
d_gene: NA
CDR3nt: TGTGCCAGCACCGTCCCCCAGGGAACTAACACCGGGGAGCTGTTTTTT
CDR3aa: CASTVPQGTNTGELFF

v_gene: TRBV7-2
abundance: NA
j_gene: TRBJ1-2
d_gene: NA
CDR3nt: TGTGCCAGCAGCTTATCTCGGAAAACGGACTATGGCTACACCTTC
CDR3aa: CASSLSRKTDYGYTF

v_gene: TRBV2
abundance: NA
j_gene: TRBJ2-1
d_gene: TRBD2
CDR3nt: TGTGCCAGCAGATCCAATGGGGGAGGGGTGTACAATGAGCAGTTCTTC
CDR3aa: CASRSNGGGVYNEQFF

v_gene: TRBV15
abundance: NA
j_gene: TRBJ2-7
d_gene: NA
CDR3nt: TGTGCCACCAGCAGAGCTGTCGGAACCTACGAGCAGTACTTC
CDR3aa: CATSRAVGTYEQYF

v_gene: TRBV12-3/TRBV12-4
abundance: NA
j_gene: TRBJ2-7
d_gene: TRBD2
CDR3nt: TGTGCCAGCAGCGTAGCGGGAGCGGGCGAGCAGTACTTC
CDR3aa: CASSVAGAGEQYF

v_gene: TRBV27
abundance: many
j_gene: TRBJ2-2
d_gene: NA
CDR3nt: TGTGCCAGCAGTTTATCGAACCAATATGAGCTGTTTTTT
CDR3aa: CASSLSNQYELFF

v_gene: TRBV24-1
abundance: NA
j_gene: TRBJ2-3
d_gene: NA
CDR3nt: TGTGCCACCAGTGATGCTAACACAGATACGCAGTATTTT
CDR3aa: CATSDANTDTQYF

v_gene: TRBV6-1
abundance: NA
j_gene: TRBJ1-5
d_gene: NA
CDR3nt: TGTGCCAGCAGTAAAAGGGTGGGAAGTCAGCCCCAGCATTTT
CDR3aa: CASSKRVGSQPQHF

v_gene: TRBV9
abundance: few
j_gene: TRBJ2-5
d_gene: TRBD1
CDR3nt: TGTGCCAGCAGCGCAGGCCTCAGGGCCTGGGACAGGAATCCCGAAGAGACCCAGTACTTC
CDR3aa: CASSAGLRAWDRNPEETQYF

v_gene: TRBV20-1
abundance: few
j_gene: TRBJ2-5
d_gene: TRBD2
CDR3nt: TGCAGTGCTAGAACTAGCGGGAAAACGGAGACCCAGTACTTC
CDR3aa: CSARTSGKTETQYF

v_gene: TRBV6-2/TRBV6-3
abundance: NA
j_gene: TRBJ2-1
d_gene: TRBD1
CDR3nt: TGTGCCAGCAGTTTGAGGACAGGGGGTTTGAATGAGCAGTTCTTC
CDR3aa: CASSLRTGGLNEQFF

v_gene: TRBV5-1
abundance: few
j_gene: TRBJ2-1
d_gene: NA
CDR3nt: TGCGCCAGCAGCTCACAGGGACACTACAATGAGCAGTTCTTC
CDR3aa: CASSSQGHYNEQFF

v_gene: TRBV4-1
abundance: NA
j_gene: TRBJ2-7
d_gene: NA
CDR3nt: TGCGCCAGCAGCCAAGTGGCAGGTACCTACGAGCAGTACTTC
CDR3aa: CASSQVAGTYEQYF

v_gene: TRBV5-1
abundance: NA
j_gene: TRBJ2-2
d_gene: NA
CDR3nt: TGCGCCAGCACGAGCGGCCTACACACCGGGGAGCTGTTTTTT
CDR3aa: CASTSGLHTGELFF

v_gene: TRBV25-1
abundance: many
j_gene: TRBJ2-6
d_gene: NA
CDR3nt: TGTGCCAGCAGGTCGGGGGCGGGGGCCAACGTCCTGACTTTC
CDR3aa: CASRSGAGANVLTF

v_gene: TRBV20-1
abundance: many
j_gene: TRBJ2-1
d_gene: TRBD2
CDR3nt: TGCAGTGCTGGGCTTGGGCTAGCGGGTGCCCCGAGGGACAATGAGCAGTTCTTC
CDR3aa: CSAGLGLAGAPRDNEQFF

v_gene: TRBV2
abundance: NA
j_gene: TRBJ2-1
d_gene: NA
CDR3nt: TGTGCCAGCAGATGGGCGGCGAGGGGACAGTTCTTC
CDR3aa: CASRWAARGQFF

v_gene: TRBV12-3/TRBV12-4
abundance: few
j_gene: TRBJ2-7
d_gene: NA
CDR3nt: TGTGCCAGCAGTTTAGCAGGGAGCAGGGGGGCCCACGAGCAGTACTTC
CDR3aa: CASSLAGSRGAHEQYF

v_gene: TRBV24-1
abundance: few
j_gene: TRBJ2-2
d_gene: NA
CDR3nt: TGTGCCACCAGTCCCTCCCGAGCGGTTATGAACACCGGGGAGCTGTTTTTT
CDR3aa: CATSPSRAVMNTGELFF

v_gene: TRBV4-1
abundance: NA
j_gene: TRBJ2-4
d_gene: TRBD2
CDR3nt: TGCGCCAGCAGCCAAGATCGTGGGACTAGCGGGAGGCTGGCCAAAAACATTCAGTACTTC
CDR3aa: CASSQDRGTSGRLAKNIQYF

v_gene: TRBV7-2
abundance: many
j_gene: TRBJ2-7
d_gene: NA
CDR3nt: TGTGCCAGCAGCTTAGCCTCCGAGGCCTACGAGCAGTACTTC
CDR3aa: CASSLASEAYEQYF

v_gene: TRBV12-3/TRBV12-4
abundance: many
j_gene: TRBJ1-2
d_gene: NA
CDR3nt: TGTGCCAGCAGTTTTCTCATTGGGGCCACCTATGGCTACACCTTC
CDR3aa: CASSFLIGATYGYTF

v_gene: TRBV20-1
abundance: NA
j_gene: TRBJ2-1
d_gene: TRBD2
CDR3nt: TGCAGTGCGCCGGGACTAGCGGTGTGGAATGAGCAGTTCTTC
CDR3aa: CSAPGLAVWNEQFF

v_gene: TRBV5-1
abundance: many
j_gene: TRBJ1-1
d_gene: NA
CDR3nt: TGTGCCAGCAGCTTAGGAGGTGAAGCTTTCTTT
CDR3aa: CASSLGGEAFF

v_gene: TRBV20-1
abundance: NA
j_gene: TRBJ1-2
d_gene: NA
CDR3nt: TGCAGTGCTAGAGTTGACAGGACGAGCTATGGCTACACCTTC
CDR3aa: CSARVDRTSYGYTF

v_gene: TRBV12-5
abundance: many
j_gene: TRBJ2-1
d_gene: NA
CDR3nt: TGTGCTAGTGGTTTGGTGATCCAGCGGAAAACCTACAATGAGCAGTTCTTC
CDR3aa: CASGLVIQRKTYNEQFF

v_gene: TRBV28
abundance: NA
j_gene: TRBJ2-3
d_gene: TRBD2
CDR3nt: TGTGCCAGCAGTTTTCCGGGACTACAGAGAACAGATACGCAGTATTTT
CDR3aa: CASSFPGLQRTDTQYF

v_gene: TRBV5-1
abundance: NA
j_gene: TRBJ1-1
d_gene: NA
CDR3nt: TGCGCCAGCAGCGCACTGAGTGACACTGAAGCTTTCTTT
CDR3aa: CASSALSDTEAFF

v_gene: TRBV3-1
abundance: NA
j_gene: TRBJ2-1
d_gene: NA
CDR3nt: TGTGCCAGCAGACCAAGTCAAGACACTGAGCAGTTCTTC
CDR3aa: CASRPSQDTEQFF

v_gene: TRBV28
abundance: NA
j_gene: TRBJ1-2
d_gene: NA
CDR3nt: TGTGCCAGCAGTTTATACCTAACAGGGATTAAAGACTATGGCTACACCTTC
CDR3aa: CASSLYLTGIKDYGYTF

v_gene: TRBV2
abundance: many
j_gene: TRBJ2-5
d_gene: NA
CDR3nt: TGTGCCAGCAGTGAATGGGCAGCTCTGTCAGGGAGTGGGAAAGAGACCCAGTACTTC
CDR3aa: CASSEWAALSGSGKETQYF

v_gene: TRBV2
abundance: NA
j_gene: TRBJ2-4
d_gene: NA
CDR3nt: TGTGCCAGCAGGAATACTAGTCCCTCGGACATTCAGTACTTC
CDR3aa: CASRNTSPSDIQYF

v_gene: TRBV6-6
abundance: once
j_gene: TRBJ2-4
d_gene: NA
CDR3nt: TGTGCCAGCAGTTACTCTGACACAGCCCGTCTCTTTTTC
CDR3aa: CASSYSDTARLFF

v_gene: TRBV5-1
abundance: few
j_gene: TRBJ1-3
d_gene: NA
CDR3nt: TGCGCCAGCAGCTTGTGGCCGGACAGATCGGACACCATATATTTT
CDR3aa: CASSLWPDRSDTIYF

v_gene: TRBV25-1
abundance: NA
j_gene: TRBJ1-2
d_gene: TRBD1
CDR3nt: TGTGCCAGCAGTGAAACAGGGGGCTATGGCTACACCTTC
CDR3aa: CASSETGGYGYTF

v_gene: TRBV9
abundance: NA
j_gene: TRBJ2-7
d_gene: NA
CDR3nt: TGTGCCAGCAGCGCCCTTCAGGGGGGGACTAGAAACGAGCAGTACTTC
CDR3aa: CASSALQGGTRNEQYF

v_gene: TRBV7-9
abundance: few
j_gene: TRBJ2-3
d_gene: NA
CDR3nt: TGTGCCAGCAGCTTAGTAGGTTTAGGAGCGGCGCAGTATTTT
CDR3aa: CASSLVGLGAAQYF

v_gene: TRBV11-3
abundance: NA
j_gene: TRBJ2-1
d_gene: TRBD2
CDR3nt: TGTGCCAGCAGACGGGGGAGCGGGAGGGCCAATGAGCAGTTCTTC
CDR3aa: CASRRGSGRANEQFF

v_gene: TRBV24-1
abundance: NA
j_gene: TRBJ2-5
d_gene: TRBD1
CDR3nt: TGTGCCACCAGTGTCGGACAGGGTAAGACCCAGTACTTC
CDR3aa: CATSVGQGKTQYF

v_gene: TRBV20-1
abundance: NA
j_gene: TRBJ2-7
d_gene: NA
CDR3nt: TGCAGTGCTAGGAGGGCCGATTCACCCCTAGCGATCTCCTACGAGCAGTACTTC
CDR3aa: CSARRADSPLAISYEQYF

v_gene: TRBV14
abundance: NA
j_gene: TRBJ2-5
d_gene: NA
CDR3nt: TGTGCCAGCAGCCAACCAGGGTTGGGGGAGACCCAGTACTTC
CDR3aa: CASSQPGLGETQYF